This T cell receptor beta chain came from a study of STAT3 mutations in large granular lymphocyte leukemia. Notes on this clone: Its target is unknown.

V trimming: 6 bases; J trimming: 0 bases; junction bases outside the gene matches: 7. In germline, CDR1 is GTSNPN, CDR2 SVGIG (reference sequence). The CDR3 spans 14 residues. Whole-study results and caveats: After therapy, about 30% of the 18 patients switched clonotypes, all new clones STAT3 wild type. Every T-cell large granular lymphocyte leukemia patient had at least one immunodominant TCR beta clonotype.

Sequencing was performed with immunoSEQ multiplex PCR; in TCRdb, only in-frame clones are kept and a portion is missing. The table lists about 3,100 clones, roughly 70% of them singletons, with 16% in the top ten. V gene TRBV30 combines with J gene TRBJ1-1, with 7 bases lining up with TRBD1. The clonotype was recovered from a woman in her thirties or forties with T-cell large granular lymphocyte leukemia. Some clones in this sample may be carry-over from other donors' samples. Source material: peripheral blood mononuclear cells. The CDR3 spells CACTGQLMNTEAFF. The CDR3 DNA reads TGTGCCTGTACGGGACAGCTTATGAACACTGAAGCTTTCTTT.